The rows below give T cell receptor beta chains drawn from one sample of a study of cytomegalovirus exposure and HLA in healthy donors. The assay was immunoSEQ multiplex PCR, and TCRdb's table has in-frame clones only and misses some. The top ten hold about 2% of the sample, which has roughly 92,000 clones, 7.6% seen once. Sequencing was carried out using PBMCs. Receptor source: a man aged 45 to 65 in good health and CMV-seronegative. CDR3s include the opening cysteine and the closing phenylalanine or tryptophan. Each record gives: V gene, clone size, CDR3 protein. Size tells how often a clone was seen (once, few, many) or the class of an expanded clone, and some rows leave it out.

TRBV29-1 | - | CSVRSPTSGNTIYF
TRBV27 | few | CASSKKKQGSSYEQYF
TRBV10-3 | - | CAISGHSGGIRPYGYTF
TRBV18 | few | CASSPPGQSSYEQYF
TRBV27 | few | CASSLGSTNEKLFF
TRBV9 | - | CASTLPPDTGELFF
TRBV19 | - | CASSAGGYGYTF
TRBV6-5 | few | CASSYSSGGGYGYTF
TRBV7-9 | - | CASSHRQGVTGETQYF
TRBV4-3 | few | CASSLRTSGTYNEQFF
TRBV6-4 | - | CASRNRDQPQHF
TRBV10-3 | - | CAISDSRGTEAFF
TRBV5-1 | few | CASSLAGGQETQYF
TRBV21-1 | - | CASSKGQSRSGRGNEQFF
TRBV4-2 | few | CASSQERGTGGGDTQYF
TRBV2 | few | CASSVYEQYF
TRBV4-3 | - | CASSQDGTGKNIQYF
TRBV27 | - | CASSLMGDRRMNTEAFF
TRBV28 | - | CAAGKQGVSGELFF
TRBV6-1 | few | CASSVQDRGQGPQHF
TRBV30 | few | CAWRAPMNTEAFF
TRBV27 | few | CASSLTSGWNYEQYF
TRBV27 | once | CASSFKGQLAGGLSDTQYF
TRBV11-2 | few | CASSLGTITNYGYTF
TRBV11-2 | few | CASSPEIGGVDTQYF
TRBV12-5 | few | CAIRWLAVHAGELFF
TRBV28 | - | CASSPMTGQPQHF
TRBV19 | - | CASSTRLGSNQPQHF
TRBV6-4 | few | CASSPGQGVSFF
TRBV14 | few | CASSLNGANVLTF
TRBV27 | few | CASSLSRSYNSPLHF
TRBV30 | - | CAWRTGPMYEQYF
TRBV2 | few | CASSETLLANYGYTF
TRBV7-9 | - | CASSAVGGASPDTQYF
TRBV30 | few | CAWSVFLRGTAPGGAYEQYF
TRBV5-6 | - | CASSILAGSGEQYF
TRBV7-9 | - | CASSLSEYKQYF
TRBV18 | - | CASSPSGQGARAEAFF